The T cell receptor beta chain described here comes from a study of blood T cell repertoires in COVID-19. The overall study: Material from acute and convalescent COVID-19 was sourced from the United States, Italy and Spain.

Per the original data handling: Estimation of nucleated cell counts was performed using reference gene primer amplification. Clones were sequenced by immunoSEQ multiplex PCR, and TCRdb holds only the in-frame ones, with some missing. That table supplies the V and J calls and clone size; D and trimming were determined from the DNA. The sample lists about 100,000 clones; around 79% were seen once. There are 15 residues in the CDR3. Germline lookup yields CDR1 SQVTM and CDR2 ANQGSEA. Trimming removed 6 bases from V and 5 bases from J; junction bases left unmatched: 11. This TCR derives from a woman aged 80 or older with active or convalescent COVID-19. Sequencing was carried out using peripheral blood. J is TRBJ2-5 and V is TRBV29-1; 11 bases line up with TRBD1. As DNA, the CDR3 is TGCAGCGTCGAGGGGGGACAGGGGGTCGATGAGACCCAGTACTTC. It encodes CSVEGGQGVDETQYF.